The entry below describes one TCR beta chain. Unmatched junction bases numbered 7, after V lost 5 bases and J lost 5 bases. The CDR3 spans 17 residues. Germline lookup yields CDR1 SGHTA and CDR2 FQGNSA. This sample is drawn from a study of blood T cells in healthy people across ages. For the study at large: Roughly one uniquely barcoded beta molecule per two T cells was captured.

Combining a sample-barcoded 5' primer with a J-beta primer mix, a second PCR ran for about 7 to 11 cycles. A single record per CDR3 protein comes from TCRdb applying MiXCR to the 5' RACE reads. The sample yields hundreds of thousands of distinct CDR3 sequences, 60% to 80% seen once. The chain couples TRBV7-2 to TRBJ2-3; TRBD2 agrees at 16 bases. This receptor was identified in a young man in good health. Material for sequencing was blood. The CDR3 region is CASSLTGTSGGVDTQYF. In nucleotides, the CDR3 is TGTGCCAGCAGCCTTACCGGGACTAGCGGGGGGGTAGATACGCAGTATTTT. Based on the CDR3 plus reference TRBV7-2 and TRBJ2-3, the full variable domain is GAGVSQSPSNKVTEKGKDVELRCDPISGHTALYWYRQSLGQGLEFLIYFQGNSAPDKSGLPSDRFSAERTGGSVSTLTIQRTQQEDSAVYLCASSLTGTSGGVDTQYFGPGTRLTVL.